This T cell receptor beta chain was found in a study of monozygotic twins with inflammatory bowel disease. The CDR3 totals 17 residues. Germline V gene lookup returns CDR1 LNHNV and CDR2 YYDKDF (reference sequence). The template was total RNA from whole blood, with no T cell sorting. General study findings and limits: No repertoire similarity difference was seen between concordant and discordant twins; power was possibly limited.

Details on this clonotype: The antigen remains unidentified.

Reanalyzing the 5' RACE reads, TCRdb keeps one entry per CDR3 protein, without DNA. This sample's table reports approximately 400,000 distinct CDR3 sequences. J is TRBJ2-7 and V is TRBV15; with no DNA, the TCRdb D assignment of TRBD2 cannot be verified. The TCR comes from a human donor with ulcerative colitis or Crohn's disease, or a healthy co-twin of an affected twin (not recorded which). Material for sequencing was blood. The CDR3 here is CATRSDSSREDSYEQYF.